The 27 T cell receptor beta chains below all came from one sample that was sequenced in a study of identical twins. Via MiXCR, TCRdb re-called the 5' RACE reads, giving one row per CDR3 protein. The data show about 520,000 distinct CDR3 sequences, with less than 25% seen just once and roughly 0.91% held by the top ten. These same data were also listed under a study on T cells expressing NK-cell markers.

Sequencing input: CD4+ T cells sorted from blood. These receptors all stem from a woman under 30 in good health.

This sequence joins TRBV5-5 and TRBJ2-1; D assignment may be TRBD1 or TRBD2 (5 bases each). Between the trimmed V and J ends, which lost 0 bases and 0 bases, there was a span of 10 bases. CDR1 and CDR2 from the germline V gene are SGHKS and YYEKEE (reference sequence). The CDR3 contains 16 residues. In nucleotides, the CDR3 is TGTGCCAGCAGCTTGGGACAGCGGAGCTCCTACAATGAGCAGTTCTTC. This sequence encodes CASSLGQRSSYNEQFF.

Only a few counts were recorded for this clonotype. The chain combines TRBV20-1 with TRBJ2-3; maybe TRBD1 (5 bases). The germline V gene encodes CDR1 DFQATT and CDR2 SNEGSKA (reference sequence). V lost 6 bases and J 6 bases, leaving 10 bases between the germline ends. CDR3 length equals 11 residues. This CDR3 reads CSASGFDTQYF. The CDR3, as DNA: TGCAGTGCCTCAGGGTTCGATACGCAGTATTTT.

This clonotype appeared a few times. The chain uses TRBV12-3 or TRBV12-4 and TRBJ2-1; D ambiguous. This CDR3 is built from 12 residues. Deletions cut 3 bases from V and 12 bases from J, with 12 bases between. This CDR3 reads CASSFASGPQFF. The CDR3 region has the DNA TGTGCCAGCAGTTTCGCGAGTGGTCCGCAGTTCTTC.

V is TRBV7-9 and J is TRBJ2-3; 7 bases line up with TRBD2. Per germline, CDR1 SEHNR and CDR2 FQNEAQ (reference sequence). V lost 2 bases and J lost 6; bases outside the gene matches: 11. The CDR3 covers 16 residues. This chain's CDR3 is CASSLILAPDIDTQYF. Here the CDR3 DNA reads TGTGCCAGCAGCTTAATACTAGCGCCCGACATCGATACGCAGTATTTT.

J is TRBJ1-4 and V is TRBV12-3 or TRBV12-4; the D gene is possibly TRBD1 (6 bases). Trimming removed 2 bases from V and 3 bases from J, with 10 bases in between. The CDR3 runs 15 residues. This chain's CDR3 is CASSLRAGANEKLFF. CDR3 bases: TGTGCCAGCAGTTTAAGGGCAGGGGCTAATGAAAAACTGTTTTTT.

There are a few counts of this clonotype. The V call is TRBV5-1, the J call TRBJ1-6; D uncertain. V was pared by 7 bases and J by 6 bases, with 14 bases between. This CDR3 contains 14 residues. From germline, CDR1 is SGHRS and CDR2 YFSETQ. The CDR3 nucleotides are TGCGCCAGCTCAGAGGGCTATACTAATTCACCCCTCCACTTT. It specifies CASSEGYTNSPLHF.

The chain carries TRBV12-3 or TRBV12-4 and TRBJ1-5; TRBD1 agrees at 7 bases. With V trimmed by 4 bases and J by 0 bases, 3 bases remained unmatched. The CDR3 contains 15 residues. The DNA for the CDR3 is TGTGCCAGCAGTTCACAGGGGCATAGCAATCAGCCCCAGCATTTT. Protein product: CASSSQGHSNQPQHF.

The gene calls are TRBV9 and TRBJ2-1; the match to TRBD1 covers 8 bases. The germline gives CDR1 SGDLS, CDR2 YYNGEE. V gave up 4 bases and J gave up 0 bases; unmatched junction bases: 3. This CDR3 has 15 amino acids. As DNA, the CDR3 is TGTGCCAGCAGCCAGGGGGCGAGCTCCTACAATGAGCAGTTCTTC. Translation gives CASSQGASSYNEQFF. The full variable domain, completed using reference TRBV9 and TRBJ2-1, is DSGVTQTPKHLITATGQRVTLRCSPRSGDLSVYWYQQSLDQGLQFLIQYYNGEERAKGNILERFSAQQFPDLHSELNLSSLELGDSALYFCASSQGASSYNEQFFGPGTRLTVL.

The chain uses TRBV10-3 and TRBJ1-5; no clear D. The ends were cut back, 4 bases at V and 3 bases at J, with 4 bases in the middle. Looked up from germline, CDR1 is ENHRY and CDR2 is SYGVKD. The length of the CDR3 is 12 residues. CDR3 in amino acids: CAISGNNQPQHF. In DNA, the CDR3 is TGTGCCATCAGTGGAAACAATCAGCCCCAGCATTTT.

This clonotype has at least ten counts. The gene calls are TRBV5-1 and TRBJ1-1; 7 bases line up with TRBD1. The CDR3 is made up of 14 amino acids. Germline V gives CDR1 SGHRS, CDR2 YFSETQ. With 4 bases clipped from V and 2 bases from J, the junction kept 5 bases outside the gene matches. The CDR3 DNA is TGCGCCAGCAGCCCGGGACAGCCCAACACTGAAGCTTTCTTT. Protein sequence: CASSPGQPNTEAFF.

V usage is TRBV12-3 or TRBV12-4 and J usage is TRBJ2-7; 8 positions agree with TRBD2. This CDR3 spans 13 amino acids. V gave up 6 bases and J gave up 3 bases; unmatched junction bases: 4. The CDR3 is CASSRLAIYEQYF. The CDR3 nucleotides read TGTGCCAGCAGCAGACTAGCGATCTACGAGCAGTACTTC.

The chain links TRBV12-3 or TRBV12-4 to TRBJ1-1; unclear D gene. The CDR3 loop spans 13 amino acids. V lost 10 bases and J 4 bases, leaving 16 bases between the germline ends. CDR3: CATGSVVGTEAFF. The CDR3 DNA reads TGTGCCACAGGATCAGTAGTGGGCACTGAAGCTTTCTTT.

This clonotype was counted a few times. The gene calls are TRBV20-1 and TRBJ2-5; D assignment may be TRBD1 or TRBD2 (5 bases each). The germline CDR1 and CDR2 sequences are DFQATT and SNEGSKA (reference sequence). CDR3 length: 12 amino acids. Between the trimmed V and J ends, which lost 3 bases and 9 bases, there was a span of 14 bases. The CDR3 DNA is TGCAGTGCTAGTGGGACGGAGTACTCCCAGTACTTC. Translating it yields CSASGTEYSQYF.

The chain is built from TRBV7-2 and TRBJ2-2; the D is unclear. In germline, CDR1 is SGHTA, CDR2 FQGNSA. There are 15 residues in the CDR3. The V and J ends lost 5 bases and 4 bases respectively, with 14 bases between them. The CDR3 coding sequence is TGTGCCAGCAGCGCCCGCGCGGCACGCACCGGGGAGCTGTTTTTT. Its protein is CASSARAARTGELFF.

The chain employs TRBV6-1 and TRBJ2-1, with 9 positions matching TRBD2. Germline V gene lookup returns CDR1 MNHNS and CDR2 SASEGT. The J segment lost 3 bases and the V segment lost 6 bases, leaving 9 bases of the junction unmatched. The CDR3 loop spans 16 amino acids. CDR3 in amino acids: CASRPIAGARYNEQFF. CDR3 nucleotides: TGTGCCAGCAGGCCAATAGCGGGAGCTCGCTACAATGAGCAGTTCTTC.

A few counts support this clonotype. The chain carries TRBV12-3 or TRBV12-4 and TRBJ2-3; D is undetermined. There are 16 residues in the CDR3. V was trimmed by 5 bases and J by 0 bases, leaving 15 bases between them. The CDR3 sequence: CASSPLKATSTDTQYF. The CDR3 bases are TGTGCCAGCAGTCCTCTGAAGGCGACTAGCACAGATACGCAGTATTTT.

The chain is built from TRBV6-1 and TRBJ2-1, with D hard to call. The CDR3 runs 15 residues. Germline CDR1 reads MNHNS; CDR2 reads SASEGT. Trimming took 6 bases from V and 0 from J, leaving 12 bases between them. In nucleotides, the CDR3 is TGTGCCAGCAGACGTCCTGGTAGCTCCTACAATGAGCAGTTCTTC. Encoded protein: CASRRPGSSYNEQFF.

This clonotype was recorded at least ten times. This rearrangement joins TRBV12-3 or TRBV12-4 to TRBJ2-1; 7 nucleotides agree with TRBD2. The CDR3 runs 12 residues. Trimming at V came to 3 bases and at J to 10 bases, leaving 3 bases not matched to a gene. CDR3 in DNA: TGTGCCAGCAGTTTTCCGGGAGGCGAGCAGTTCTTC. Its translation: CASSFPGGEQFF.

CDR3 residues: CASSWPLGRMNTEAFF. The CDR3 DNA reads TGTGCCAGCAGTTGGCCGCTCGGTCGGATGAACACTGAAGCTTTCTTT. V and J are TRBV7-8 and TRBJ1-1; D unresolved. This CDR3 is 16 amino acids long. The germline gives CDR1 SGHVS, CDR2 FQNEAQ. The V end was cut by 6 bases, the J end by 0 bases, with 17 bases between.

The chain couples TRBV6-4 to TRBJ2-5; no clear D. CDR1 is MRHNA, CDR2 SNTAGT, per germline. CDR3 length: 13 residues. Trimming removed 3 bases from V and 5 bases from J, with 10 bases in between. Written as DNA, the CDR3 is TGTGCCAGCAGTGAAAAGTTTGGGGAGACCCAGTACTTC. It codes for CASSEKFGETQYF.

This clonotype was counted between two and nine times. The chain employs TRBV6-4 and TRBJ1-2, with D maybe TRBD1 (5 bases). Deletions cut 5 bases from V and 6 bases from J, with 16 bases between. Germline CDR1 MRHNA, CDR2 SNTAGT. The CDR3 sequence is 14 residues long. Here the CDR3 DNA reads TGTGCCAGCAGTTCTGGGGCAGGGATGGATGGCTACACCTTC. Translated, it gives CASSSGAGMDGYTF.

The chain is built from TRBV20-1 and TRBJ2-1; TRBD2 might be the D (6 bases). CDR3 length: 15 residues. The V gene's germline CDR1 is DFQATT and CDR2 SNEGSKA (reference sequence). The V end was cut by 0 bases, the J end by 7 bases, with 16 bases between. Here the CDR3 reads CSARDSRGSGNEQFF. In DNA, the CDR3 is TGCAGTGCTAGAGATTCTCGGGGGAGTGGGAATGAGCAGTTCTTC.

This clonotype was seen a handful of times. V and J are TRBV20-1 and TRBJ2-3, with TRBD2 matching 7 bases. The germline V gene encodes CDR1 DFQATT and CDR2 SNEGSKA (reference sequence). This CDR3 contains 13 residues. The CDR3 loop is CSPSGGGTDTQYF. CDR3 sequence (DNA): TGCAGCCCCAGTGGGGGGGGCACAGATACGCAGTATTTT.

This clonotype was counted a few times. The gene calls are TRBV5-1 and TRBJ2-1; D may be TRBD2 (5 bases). The germline V gene has CDR1 SGHRS and CDR2 YFSETQ. CDR3 length equals 13 residues. Trimming took off 4 bases at V and 8 bases at J, with 13 bases between the two ends. This CDR3 is CASSPNLRDEQFF. In DNA form, the CDR3 reads TGCGCCAGCAGCCCCAACCTGAGGGATGAGCAGTTCTTC.

In its sample, this clonotype was seen a few times. The chain links TRBV27 to TRBJ2-7; D possibly corresponds to TRBD1 (5 bases). V was pared by 5 bases and J by 5 bases, with 16 bases between. The CDR3 length is 14 residues. Germline assignment: CDR1 MNHEY and CDR2 SMNVEV (reference sequence). DNA of the CDR3: TGTGCCAGCAGTCCGGTCAGGGAAGCCCACGAGCAGTACTTC. It codes for CASSPVREAHEQYF.

V gene TRBV6-2 or TRBV6-3 combines with J gene TRBJ1-6; unclear D gene. V lost 0 bases to trimming and J lost 5 bases, with 14 bases between them. The CDR3 contains 17 residues. Germline CDR1 and CDR2: MNHEY and SVGEGT. The chain's CDR3 is CASSYSGDASHNSPLHF. CDR3 coding DNA: TGTGCCAGCAGTTACTCAGGAGACGCCTCGCATAATTCACCCCTCCACTTT.

CDR3 nucleotides: TGTGCCAGCAGCCAAGCAATTGGAAACACCATATATTTT. It yields the protein CASSQAIGNTIYF. The chain recombines TRBV14 with TRBJ1-3, with no clear D. Germline CDR1 reads SGHDN; CDR2 reads FVKESK. This CDR3 spans 13 amino acids. V lost 1 base and J 3 bases, leaving 4 bases between the germline ends.